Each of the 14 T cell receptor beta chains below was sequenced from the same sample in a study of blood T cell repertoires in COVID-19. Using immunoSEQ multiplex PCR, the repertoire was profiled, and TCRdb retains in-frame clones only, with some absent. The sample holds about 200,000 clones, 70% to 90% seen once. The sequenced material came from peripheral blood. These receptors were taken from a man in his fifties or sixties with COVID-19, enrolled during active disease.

DNA of the CDR3: TGTGCCAGCAGCGTCGGACAGGAGAGAGATACGCAGTATTTT. Translating gives CASSVGQERDTQYF. The chain joins TRBV9 to TRBJ2-3; 7 bases map to TRBD1. V shed 2 bases and J 5 bases; nucleotides not matched to a gene: 5. The CDR3 has 14 residues. Germline assignment: CDR1 SGDLS and CDR2 YYNGEE.

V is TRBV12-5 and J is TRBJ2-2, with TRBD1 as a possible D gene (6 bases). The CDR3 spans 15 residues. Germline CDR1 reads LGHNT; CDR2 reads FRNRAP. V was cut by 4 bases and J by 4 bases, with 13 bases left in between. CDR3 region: CASGSQGGFTGELFF. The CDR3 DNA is TGTGCTAGTGGTTCCCAAGGGGGTTTCACCGGGGAGCTGTTTTTT.

DNA for the CDR3: TGTGCCAGCAGTAAATATACAGTTGGGGCCACTGAAGCTTTCTTT. It encodes CASSKYTVGATEAFF. V and J are TRBV3-1 (or the pseudogene TRBV3-2) and TRBJ1-1, with D possibly matching TRBD1 (5 bases). This CDR3 region has 15 residues. V lost 6 bases, J lost 4 bases, and 18 bases lay in between. Germline CDR1 reads LGHDT; CDR2 reads YNNKEL (reference sequence).

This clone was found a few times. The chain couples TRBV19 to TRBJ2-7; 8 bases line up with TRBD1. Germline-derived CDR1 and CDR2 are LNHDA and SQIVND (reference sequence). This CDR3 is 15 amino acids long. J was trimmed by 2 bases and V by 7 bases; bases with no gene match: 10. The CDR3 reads CASTQRTGTTYEQYF. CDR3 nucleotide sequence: TGTGCCAGTACCCAAAGGACAGGGACGACCTACGAGCAGTACTTC.

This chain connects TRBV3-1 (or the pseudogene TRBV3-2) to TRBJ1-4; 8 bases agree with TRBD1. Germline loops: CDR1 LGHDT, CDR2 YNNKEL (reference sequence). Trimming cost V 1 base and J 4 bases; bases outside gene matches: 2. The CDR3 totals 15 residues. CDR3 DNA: TGTGCCAGCAGCCAAGGGACAGGGTGTAATGAAAAACTGTTTTTT. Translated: CASSQGTGCNEKLFF.

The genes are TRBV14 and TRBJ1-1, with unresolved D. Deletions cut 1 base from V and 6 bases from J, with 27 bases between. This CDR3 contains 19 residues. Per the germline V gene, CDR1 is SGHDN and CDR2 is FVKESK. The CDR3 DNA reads TGTGCCAGCAGCCAAGTGAACCCATTGCGCGCGGGCGTGAGAGCTGAAGCTTTCTTT. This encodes CASSQVNPLRAGVRAEAFF.

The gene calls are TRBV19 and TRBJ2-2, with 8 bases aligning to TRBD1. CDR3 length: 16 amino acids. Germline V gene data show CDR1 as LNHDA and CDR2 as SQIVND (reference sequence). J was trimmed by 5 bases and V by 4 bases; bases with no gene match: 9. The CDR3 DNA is TGTGCCAGTAGTACCGCCGACAGGGGAGGAACCGGGGAGCTGTTTTTT. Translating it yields CASSTADRGGTGELFF.

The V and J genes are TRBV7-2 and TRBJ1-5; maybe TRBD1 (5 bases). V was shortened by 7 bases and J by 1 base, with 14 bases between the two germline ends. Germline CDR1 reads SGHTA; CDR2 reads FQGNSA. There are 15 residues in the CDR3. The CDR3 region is CASTPGGGSNQPQHF. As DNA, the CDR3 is TGTGCCAGCACTCCCGGGGGAGGAAGCAATCAGCCCCAGCATTTT.

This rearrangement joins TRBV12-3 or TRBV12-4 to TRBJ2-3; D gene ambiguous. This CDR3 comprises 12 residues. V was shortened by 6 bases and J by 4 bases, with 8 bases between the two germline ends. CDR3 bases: TGTGCCAGCAGGTACGGAGCAGATACGCAGTATTTT. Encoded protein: CASRYGADTQYF.

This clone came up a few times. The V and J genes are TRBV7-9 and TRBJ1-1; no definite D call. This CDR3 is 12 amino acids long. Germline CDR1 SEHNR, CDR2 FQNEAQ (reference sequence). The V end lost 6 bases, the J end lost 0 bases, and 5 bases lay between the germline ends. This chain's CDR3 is CASRYMNTEAFF. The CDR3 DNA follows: TGTGCCAGCAGGTACATGAACACTGAAGCTTTCTTT.

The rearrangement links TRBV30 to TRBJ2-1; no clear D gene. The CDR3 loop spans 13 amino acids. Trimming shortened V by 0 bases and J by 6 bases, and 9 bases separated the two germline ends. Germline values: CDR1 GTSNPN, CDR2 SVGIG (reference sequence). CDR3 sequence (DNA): TGTGCCTGGAGTGTACGGTGGGCCAATGAGCAGTTCTTC. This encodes CAWSVRWANEQFF.

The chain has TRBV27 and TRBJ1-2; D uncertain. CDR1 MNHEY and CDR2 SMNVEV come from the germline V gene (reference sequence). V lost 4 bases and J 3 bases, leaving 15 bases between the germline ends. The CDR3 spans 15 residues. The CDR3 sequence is CASSSLVGLDYGYTF. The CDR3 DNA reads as TGTGCCAGCAGTTCCCTCGTCGGGTTGGACTATGGCTACACCTTC.

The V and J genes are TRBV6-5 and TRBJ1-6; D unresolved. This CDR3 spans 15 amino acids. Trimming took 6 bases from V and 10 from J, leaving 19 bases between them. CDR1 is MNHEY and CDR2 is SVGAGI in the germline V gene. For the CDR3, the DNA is TGTGCCAGCAGATCCGGTCGGGTGGCGTACTCACCCCTCCACTTT. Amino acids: CASRSGRVAYSPLHF.

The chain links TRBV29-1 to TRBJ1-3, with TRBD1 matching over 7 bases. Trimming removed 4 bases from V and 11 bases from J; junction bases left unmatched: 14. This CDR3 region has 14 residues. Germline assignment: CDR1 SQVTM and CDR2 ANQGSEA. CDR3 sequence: CSVATGPLETAIYF. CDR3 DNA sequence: TGCAGCGTTGCGACAGGGCCTCTGGAAACCGCCATATATTTT.